The rows below give T cell receptor beta chains drawn from one sample of a study of tumor and adjacent non-tumor tissue in lung cancer. Each CDR3 protein gets one entry after TCRdb re-called the multiplex PCR reads with MiXCR. This sample carries 220,000 or so distinct CDR3 sequences, 71% of them seen once, and the ten largest clones take under 30%. The material sequenced was lung tumor tissue. Receptor source: a man in his fifties or sixties with non-small cell lung cancer. The CDR3 runs from the conserved cysteine through the conserved F or W. A D gene is named only where the DNA matches it firmly. Part of the rows lack a size; the others show once, few, many or a class for expanded clones.

J gene,D gene,clone size,V gene,CDR3 protein,CDR3 DNA
TRBJ2-1,.,.,TRBV6-2/TRBV6-3,CASSYHGVSSHNEQFF,TGTGCCAGCAGTTACCACGGCGTTAGCTCCCACAATGAGCAGTTCTTC
TRBJ2-7,.,few,TRBV7-9,CASSSSADRSYEQYF,TGTGCCAGCAGCTCGTCGGCGGACCGCTCCTACGAGCAGTACTTC
TRBJ1-1,TRBD1,.,TRBV6-5,CASSYQGDSTEAFF,TGTGCCAGCAGTTATCAGGGGGATAGTACTGAAGCTTTCTTT
TRBJ2-2,TRBD1,.,TRBV7-2,CTSSLNRGSSTGELFF,TGTACCAGCAGCTTAAACAGGGGTTCGTCCACCGGGGAGCTGTTTTTT
TRBJ1-1,TRBD1,.,TRBV4-1,CSSSQVGQRRNTEAFF,TGCTCCAGCAGCCAAGTGGGACAGAGGAGGAACACTGAAGCTTTCTTT
TRBJ2-1,.,.,TRBV5-8,CASSHGTPSSYNEQFF,TGTGCCAGCAGCCATGGGACTCCCAGCTCCTACAATGAGCAGTTCTTC
TRBJ2-7,TRBD2,.,TRBV20-1,CSARLGSREGLHEQYF,TGCAGTGCTAGATTAGGATCCAGGGAGGGCCTCCACGAGCAGTACTTC
TRBJ2-1,TRBD2,.,TRBV7-9,CASSPTSGSGEDEQFF,TGTGCCAGCAGCCCGACTAGCGGGAGCGGAGAGGATGAGCAGTTCTTC
TRBJ1-4,.,.,TRBV4-3,CASVTGGVNEKLFF,TGTGCCAGCGTTACGGGGGGTGTTAATGAAAAACTGTTTTTT
TRBJ2-5,TRBD2,.,TRBV11-2,CASSPGLLQENQYF,TGTGCCAGCAGCCCGGGACTACTTCAAGAGAACCAGTACTTC
TRBJ2-3,TRBD1,.,TRBV4-2,CASSQVVTGGTETQYF,TGTGCTAGCAGCCAAGTAGTTACAGGGGGTACAGAAACGCAGTATTTT
TRBJ2-3,TRBD2,.,TRBV4-1,CASSQDRLAGEIVTDTQYF,TGCGCCAGCAGCCAAGATCGTCTAGCGGGAGAAATTGTTACAGATACGCAGTATTTT
TRBJ2-5,.,many,TRBV5-6,CASSAKGRVRGRETQYF,TGTGCCAGCAGCGCCAAAGGGAGGGTCAGGGGAAGGGAGACCCAGTACTTC
TRBJ1-1,.,.,TRBV29-1,CSVDNAVSTEAFF,TGTAGCGTTGATAATGCCGTTAGCACTGAAGCTTTCTTT
TRBJ2-1,.,.,TRBV7-9,CASSLDTMRCNEQFF,TGTGCCAGCAGCTTAGACACTATGAGATGCAATGAGCAGTTCTTC
TRBJ1-2,TRBD1,.,TRBV4-3,CASSQEQGNYVYIF,TGCGCCAGCAGCCAAGAACAGGGGAACTATGTCTACATCTTC
TRBJ2-7,TRBD1,.,TRBV20-1,CSASRRDRAYRHEQYF,TGCAGCGCTTCGCGACGGGACAGGGCGTATCGGCATGAGCAGTACTTC
TRBJ2-7,TRBD1,.,TRBV12-3/TRBV12-4,CAISLVGQSYEQYF,TGTGCCATCAGTTTAGTGGGACAGAGCTACGAGCAGTACTTT
TRBJ2-3,TRBD2,.,TRBV20-1,CSREGGPDTQYF,TGCAGTCGGGAGGGGGGGCCGGATACGCAGTATTTT
TRBJ2-7,.,few,TRBV28,CASSFQDGTYEQYF,TGTGCCAGCAGTTTTCAGGACGGGACCTATGAGCAGTACTTC
TRBJ2-3,TRBD2,.,TRBV11-3,CASSLGRVGGDTRCF,TGTGCCAGCAGCTTGGGGAGGGTCGGTGGAGATACGCGGTGTTTT
TRBJ2-4,.,.,TRBV6-1,CASSCRTEILSKNIQHF,TGTGCCAGCAGTTGCCGGACAGAAATTCTATCCAAAAACATTCAGCACTTC
TRBJ2-3,.,few,TRBV20-1,CSARDYSKGTDTQYF,TGCAGTGCTAGAGATTACAGTAAAGGGACAGATACGCAGTATTTT
TRBJ1-3,.,.,TRBV29-1,CSVAQASGNTIYF,TGCAGCGTTGCCCAGGCATCTGGAAACACCATATATTTT
TRBJ2-3,.,.,TRBV6-2/TRBV6-3,CTSTDRRADTQYF,TGTACCAGCACCGACAGGAGGGCAGATACGCAGTATTTT
TRBJ2-1,.,.,TRBV5-1,CASSRDNDNEQFF,TGCGCCAGCAGCCGGGACAACGACAATGAGCAGTTCTTC
TRBJ1-3,.,.,TRBV6-1,CASSEALQGPEGNTIYF,TGTGCCAGCAGTGAAGCGCTTCAGGGACCTGAAGGAAACACCATATATTTT
TRBJ1-4,.,once,TRBV11-2,CASSLKMTGAHGRKLFF,TGTGCCAGCAGCTTAAAAATGACGGGAGCCCACGGAAGAAAACTGTTTTTT
TRBJ1-6,.,.,TRBV5-1,CASRQGSVDNSSLHF,TGCGCCAGCAGGCAGGGTTCGGTGGATAATTCATCCCTCCACTTT
TRBJ1-2,.,.,TRBV7-8,CASCLEVRGPYGYTF,TGTGCCAGCTGCCTCGAGGTACGGGGGCCCTATGGCTACACCTTC
TRBJ1-1,TRBD1,.,TRBV29-1,CSVRTGRDYEAFF,TGCAGCGTGCGGACAGGGCGTGACTATGAAGCTTTCTTT
TRBJ2-7,TRBD1,.,TRBV20-1,CSASWTGQGFYEQHF,TGCAGTGCTAGCTGGACGGGACAGGGGTTCTACGAGCAGCACTTC
TRBJ1-2,TRBD1,.,TRBV6-5,CASMGTGRDGYTF,TGTGCCAGCATGGGGACAGGGAGGGATGGCTACACCTTC
TRBJ1-2,TRBD1,many,TRBV20-1,CSAAGRGQQKF,TGCAGTGCGGCCGGGCGGGGACAGCAAAAATTC
TRBJ1-1,.,.,TRBV6-6,CASSSPTVPGETFF,TGTGCCAGCAGTTCCCCGACAGTCCCCGGTGAAACTTTCTTT
TRBJ2-2,.,.,TRBV4-1,CASSQEVTGKLFF,TGCGCCAGCAGCCAAGAGGTAACCGGGAAGCTGTTTTTT
TRBJ2-2,TRBD1,few,TRBV6-2/TRBV6-3,CASRRGTVNTGELFF,TGTGCCAGCAGACGAGGGACAGTAAACACCGGGGAGCTGTTTTTT
TRBJ2-3,.,.,TRBV4-3,CASIQDWNRGRVSNTQYF,TGCGCCAGCATCCAAGATTGGAATCGGGGGAGAGTGTCAAATACGCAGTATTTT
TRBJ2-1,TRBD2,once,TRBV4-2,CASSQAREVDEQFF,TGTGCCAGTAGCCAAGCTCGGGAGGTGGATGAACAGTTCTTC
TRBJ1-6,.,.,TRBV11-2,CTSRFGVGNSPLLF,.
TRBJ2-7,.,few,TRBV20-1,CSVLSDGYEQYF,TGCAGTGTCTTATCGGACGGTTACGAGCAGTACTTC
TRBJ2-5,TRBD1,few,TRBV6-5,CASERGLGETQYF,TGTGCCAGCGAGAGGGGGCTTGGAGAGACCCAGTACTTC
TRBJ1-2,TRBD1,.,TRBV29-1,CTVEKVGGEGYTF,TGCACCGTTGAAAAAGTAGGGGGCGAGGGCTACACCTTC
TRBJ1-1,.,.,TRBV20-1,CSARAGHTAAFF,TGCAGTGCTAGGGCGGGACACACAGCAGCTTTCTTT
TRBJ2-3,TRBD2,.,TRBV7-9,CASSSALAGQTDTQYF,TGTGCCAGCAGCTCCGCTCTAGCGGGACAAACCGATACGCAGTATTTT